The clone carrying this T cell receptor (beta chain) has ten or more counts. Its specificity is not known. Looked up from germline, CDR1 is PRHDT and CDR2 is FYEKMQ (reference sequence). Between the trimmed V and J ends, which lost 5 bases and 1 base, there was a span of 11 bases. This CDR3 has 14 amino acids. The data were obtained in a study of naive and memory T cell subsets. Study results and caveats: TCR counts from RNA may reflect activation-linked expression changes. Diversity fell and Gini index rose from naive through CM, EM, EMRA. In naive cells, over 95% of TCR sequences were seen only once.

Both TRBC1 and TRBC2 were covered by a beta constant-region primer of two equimolar oligonucleotides. An oligonucleotide with the SP2 primer and a 12-nucleotide UMI was ligated to the cDNA 3' end. MiXCR was run by TCRdb on the UMI-ligation and nested PCR reads, yielding one entry per CDR3 protein. In the table there are 19,000 or so distinct CDR3 sequences, approximately 11% of which are singletons. The rearrangement uses TRBV13 and TRBJ1-1; D call uncertain. The sequence came from a human donor in good health. Specimen: central memory CD8+ T cells from blood. In nucleotides, the CDR3 is TGTGCCAGCAGCCTCAGAGGCGGGAACACTGAAGCTTTCTTT. The encoded protein is CASSLRGGNTEAFF. The variable domain in full, with the rest retrieved from reference TRBV13 and TRBJ1-1, is AAGVIQSPRHLIKEKRETATLKCYPIPRHDTVYWYQQGPGQDPQFLISFYEKMQSDKGSIPDRFSAQQFSDYHSELNMSSLELGDSALYFCASSLRGGNTEAFFGQGTRLTVV.